The text below deals with one TCR beta chain. As yet, its antigen is unknown. The source of the sample is a study of cytomegalovirus exposure and HLA in healthy donors. On the study more broadly: A prior study identified approximately 120 million unique TCR beta sequences from about 200 million T cells. Study-wide results and limits: TCR sequences were mostly rare, though some public TCRs occurred in many donors. An ancestry cluster, one associated with Asian ancestry, reportedly showed fewer N-insertions than the 666-donor mean in a later analysis.

The PCR ran on 60 Vbeta and 13 Jbeta primers. The protocol was immunoSEQ multiplex PCR, while the TCRdb copy is restricted to in-frame clones and leaves out a portion. The sample lists 200,000 or so clones; around 82% were seen once. V was pared by 5 bases and J by 1 base, with 11 bases between. From germline, CDR1 is SQVTM and CDR2 ANQGSEA. The CDR3 is 13 amino acids. The sequenced material came from PBMCs. This chain connects TRBV29-1 to TRBJ1-2; D remains ambiguous. The clonotype comes from a boy younger than 18 in good health and CMV-seronegative. In DNA, the CDR3 is TGCAGCGTTTCCCCACGGGGTAACTATGGCTACACCTTC. It encodes CSVSPRGNYGYTF.